These T cell receptor beta chains were read from a single sample in a study of beta chain features in type 1 diabetes. Sequencing used immunoSEQ multiplex PCR; TCRdb keeps in-frame clones, though not all of them. Of around 710,000 clones in the sample, over 10% were seen once. Sequenced sample: naive CD4+ T cells from blood. Source of these receptors: a man aged 30 to 39 with type 1 diabetes. The CDR3 runs from the conserved cysteine through the conserved F or W. The order of the fields is J gene, clone size, V gene, D gene, CDR3 DNA, CDR3 protein. A D gene is named only where the DNA matches it firmly. Size tells how often a clone was seen (once, few, many) or the class of an expanded clone, and some rows leave it out.

J gene: TRBJ2-1; clone size: NA; V gene: TRBV7-8; D gene: TRBD2; CDR3 DNA: TGTGCCAGCAGCGCGCGGACTAGCGGGAGCTTTAGCTCCTACAATGAGCAGTTCTTC; CDR3 protein: CASSARTSGSFSSYNEQFF
J gene: TRBJ1-2; clone size: NA; V gene: TRBV2; D gene: NA; CDR3 DNA: TGTGCCAGCAGTAGCGCGGGGGGATTTCACACCTTC; CDR3 protein: CASSSAGGFHTF
J gene: TRBJ1-4; clone size: NA; V gene: TRBV7-9; D gene: NA; CDR3 DNA: TGTGCCAGCAGTGGGGAAAAACTGTTTTTT; CDR3 protein: CASSGEKLFF
J gene: TRBJ2-1; clone size: few; V gene: TRBV10-3; D gene: TRBD2; CDR3 DNA: TGTGCCATCAGTACGACTAGCGGGGGAAACAATGAGCAGTTCTTC; CDR3 protein: CAISTTSGGNNEQFF
J gene: TRBJ2-1; clone size: few; V gene: TRBV7-2; D gene: TRBD2; CDR3 DNA: TGTGCCAGCAGCTCCGAGACTAGCCATCTTTACAATGAGCAGTTCTTC; CDR3 protein: CASSSETSHLYNEQFF
J gene: TRBJ2-7; clone size: few; V gene: TRBV21-1; D gene: NA; CDR3 DNA: TGTGCCAGCTGGCGCAGGGCGACCGACGAGCAGTACTTC; CDR3 protein: CASWRRATDEQYF
J gene: TRBJ2-7; clone size: NA; V gene: TRBV19; D gene: TRBD1; CDR3 DNA: TGTGCCAGTAGTCAACCGGGACAGGGATTCTCCTACGAGCAGTACTTC; CDR3 protein: CASSQPGQGFSYEQYF
J gene: TRBJ1-4; clone size: NA; V gene: TRBV5-6; D gene: NA; CDR3 DNA: TGTGCCAGCAGCTTGGAGATGGCAGGTCGTTCAACTAATGAAAAACTGTTTTTT; CDR3 protein: CASSLEMAGRSTNEKLFF
J gene: TRBJ2-5; clone size: few; V gene: TRBV4-1; D gene: TRBD1; CDR3 DNA: TGCGCCAGCAGCCAGACACCTCGACAGGGGGTAGGGGAGACCCAGTACTTC; CDR3 protein: CASSQTPRQGVGETQYF
J gene: TRBJ1-5; clone size: few; V gene: TRBV6-6; D gene: TRBD1; CDR3 DNA: TGTGCCAGCAGTTCAACAGGGGATCAGCCCCAGCATTTT; CDR3 protein: CASSSTGDQPQHF
J gene: TRBJ2-1; clone size: few; V gene: TRBV6-5; D gene: TRBD1; CDR3 DNA: TGTGCCAGCAGACCCGGGACAGGGTCCTACAATGAGCAGTTCTTC; CDR3 protein: CASRPGTGSYNEQFF
J gene: TRBJ1-2; clone size: NA; V gene: TRBV7-2; D gene: TRBD1; CDR3 DNA: TGTGCCAGCAGCCGTCGGGGACAGGGAGGAGGCTACACCTTC; CDR3 protein: CASSRRGQGGGYTF
J gene: TRBJ2-2; clone size: NA; V gene: TRBV28; D gene: TRBD1; CDR3 DNA: TGTGCCAGCATCGCTGGACAGGGAGGCGGGGAGCTGTTTTTT; CDR3 protein: CASIAGQGGGELFF
J gene: TRBJ2-5; clone size: NA; V gene: TRBV30; D gene: TRBD2; CDR3 DNA: TGTGCCCGAAGGACTAGACTGGGGCTAAAAGAGACCCAGTACTTC; CDR3 protein: CARRTRLGLKETQYF
J gene: TRBJ2-3; clone size: NA; V gene: TRBV9; D gene: NA; CDR3 DNA: TGTGCCAGCAGCGTCACTCCCTCAGGAGATACGCAGTATTTT; CDR3 protein: CASSVTPSGDTQYF
J gene: TRBJ2-3; clone size: NA; V gene: TRBV5-6; D gene: TRBD2; CDR3 DNA: TGTGCCAGCAGCCTGCCAGCGGGGGGTTATACGCAGTATTTT; CDR3 protein: CASSLPAGGYTQYF
J gene: TRBJ2-1; clone size: NA; V gene: TRBV29-1; D gene: TRBD1; CDR3 DNA: TGCAGCGTTGTTGTACAGGACAGGGGATACAATGAGCAGTTCTTC; CDR3 protein: CSVVVQDRGYNEQFF
J gene: TRBJ2-1; clone size: few; V gene: TRBV7-2; D gene: TRBD1; CDR3 DNA: TGTGCCAGCAGCTCTACAATGGGACAGGGGGCCTACAATGAGCAGTTCTTC; CDR3 protein: CASSSTMGQGAYNEQFF
J gene: TRBJ1-6; clone size: NA; V gene: TRBV18; D gene: TRBD1; CDR3 DNA: TGTGCCAGCTCACCAGAGACAGGGGGCAATTCACCCCTCCACTTT; CDR3 protein: CASSPETGGNSPLHF
J gene: TRBJ2-5; clone size: NA; V gene: TRBV20-1; D gene: NA; CDR3 DNA: TGCAGGGGGGGGCACGAGACCCAGTACTTC; CDR3 protein: CRGGHETQYF
J gene: TRBJ1-2; clone size: few; V gene: TRBV6-5; D gene: NA; CDR3 DNA: TGTGCCAGCAGAGCAGACAGGAACTATGGCTACACCTTC; CDR3 protein: CASRADRNYGYTF
J gene: TRBJ2-1; clone size: few; V gene: TRBV5-1; D gene: NA; CDR3 DNA: TGCGCCAGCAGCTTGGCGCCGGGGGTGTACAATGAGCAGTTCTTC; CDR3 protein: CASSLAPGVYNEQFF
J gene: TRBJ1-6; clone size: few; V gene: TRBV5-5; D gene: NA; CDR3 DNA: TGTGCCAGCAGCCCGGGAAGCTCGACACCCCTCCACTTT; CDR3 protein: CASSPGSSTPLHF
J gene: TRBJ2-7; clone size: few; V gene: TRBV7-9; D gene: NA; CDR3 DNA: TGTGCCAGCAGCTTAGTATCGGGGAGCCACATCTACGAGCAGTACTTC; CDR3 protein: CASSLVSGSHIYEQYF
J gene: TRBJ1-6; clone size: once; V gene: TRBV28; D gene: TRBD1; CDR3 DNA: TGTGCCAGCAGGGGCAGGGGGCTTGGGTCACCCCTCCACTTT; CDR3 protein: CASRGRGLGSPLHF
J gene: TRBJ2-3; clone size: few; V gene: TRBV28; D gene: NA; CDR3 DNA: TGTGCCAGCACTCCTCCAGACAGGCCCACTAATACGCAGTATTTT; CDR3 protein: CASTPPDRPTNTQYF
J gene: TRBJ2-1; clone size: NA; V gene: TRBV19; D gene: NA; CDR3 DNA: TGTGCCAGTAGTATAGCCCCGCTCAATGAGCAGTTCTTC; CDR3 protein: CASSIAPLNEQFF
J gene: TRBJ2-1; clone size: few; V gene: TRBV5-8; D gene: TRBD2; CDR3 DNA: TGTGCCAGCAGCGCGGGACTAGCGGGGTCGTGGAGGGGGGAGCAGTTCTTC; CDR3 protein: CASSAGLAGSWRGEQFF
J gene: TRBJ2-1; clone size: NA; V gene: TRBV5-1; D gene: NA; CDR3 DNA: TGCGCCAGCAGCCCCGAGGTGGGGGCCTACAATGAGCAGTTCTTC; CDR3 protein: CASSPEVGAYNEQFF
J gene: TRBJ2-2; clone size: NA; V gene: TRBV7-2; D gene: NA; CDR3 DNA: TGTGCCAGCAACCCGGGACTGAACACCGGGGAGCTGTTTTTT; CDR3 protein: CASNPGLNTGELFF
J gene: TRBJ2-5; clone size: NA; V gene: TRBV5-6; D gene: NA; CDR3 DNA: TGTGCCAGCAGACTGTGGTCGGTAGCGCCGGAAGAGACCCAGTACTTC; CDR3 protein: CASRLWSVAPEETQYF
J gene: TRBJ1-1; clone size: few; V gene: TRBV7-9; D gene: NA; CDR3 DNA: TGTGCCAGCAGCAATACAGCGGACACTGAAGCTTTCTTT; CDR3 protein: CASSNTADTEAFF
J gene: TRBJ1-2; clone size: few; V gene: TRBV30; D gene: TRBD1; CDR3 DNA: TGTGCCTGGACCCGGACAGGGGACGGCTACACCTTC; CDR3 protein: CAWTRTGDGYTF
J gene: TRBJ2-7; clone size: few; V gene: TRBV6-5; D gene: NA; CDR3 DNA: TGTGCCAGCCGGCGGGGGCCCTTCCTTAATTACGAGCAGTACTTC; CDR3 protein: CASRRGPFLNYEQYF
J gene: TRBJ2-1; clone size: NA; V gene: TRBV5-1; D gene: TRBD2; CDR3 DNA: TGCGCCAGCAGCTTGGTACCTAGCGGGGAGATCTACAATGAGCAGTTCTTC; CDR3 protein: CASSLVPSGEIYNEQFF
J gene: TRBJ2-3; clone size: NA; V gene: TRBV7-3; D gene: NA; CDR3 DNA: TGTGCCAGCAGCCGACACAGGCTAGATACGCAGTATTTT; CDR3 protein: CASSRHRLDTQYF
J gene: TRBJ2-1; clone size: NA; V gene: TRBV18; D gene: TRBD1; CDR3 DNA: TGTGCCAGCTCACCACTGAACTTCGGGACAGGGGCTTCTGATGAGCAGTTCTTC; CDR3 protein: CASSPLNFGTGASDEQFF
J gene: TRBJ1-6; clone size: NA; V gene: TRBV19; D gene: TRBD1; CDR3 DNA: TGTGCCAGTAGTAAGGACAGGAGCTCCTATAATTCACCCCTCCACTTT; CDR3 protein: CASSKDRSSYNSPLHF
J gene: TRBJ1-3; clone size: NA; V gene: TRBV5-6; D gene: NA; CDR3 DNA: TGTGCCAGCAGCTCACAGGGAAGTAGGGGAAACACCATATATTTT; CDR3 protein: CASSSQGSRGNTIYF
J gene: TRBJ2-7; clone size: NA; V gene: TRBV19; D gene: TRBD1; CDR3 DNA: TGTGCCAGCAGACGGACAGGGGGGGGCCACGAGCAGTACTTC; CDR3 protein: CASRRTGGGHEQYF
J gene: TRBJ1-4; clone size: few; V gene: TRBV30; D gene: NA; CDR3 DNA: TGTGCCTGGAAAAATGAAAAACTGTTTTTT; CDR3 protein: CAWKNEKLFF
J gene: TRBJ1-4; clone size: few; V gene: TRBV5-1; D gene: NA; CDR3 DNA: TGCGCCAGCAGCTTGGGACGGAGTAATGAAAAACTGTTTTTT; CDR3 protein: CASSLGRSNEKLFF
J gene: TRBJ2-1; clone size: many; V gene: TRBV23-1; D gene: TRBD1; CDR3 DNA: TGCGCCAGCAGCTGGACAGGGGTACGTTCCAATGAGCAGTTCTTC; CDR3 protein: CASSWTGVRSNEQFF
J gene: TRBJ2-7; clone size: few; V gene: TRBV25-1; D gene: NA; CDR3 DNA: TGTGCCAGCAGTGAATTTGGGGCGGGGACGCAGGCCTACGAGCAGTACTTC; CDR3 protein: CASSEFGAGTQAYEQYF
J gene: TRBJ2-7; clone size: few; V gene: TRBV7-2; D gene: TRBD1; CDR3 DNA: TGTGCCAGCAGCCCATGGACAGGGGGCTACTACGAGCAGTACTTC; CDR3 protein: CASSPWTGGYYEQYF
J gene: TRBJ2-5; clone size: NA; V gene: TRBV9; D gene: NA; CDR3 DNA: TGTGCCAGCAGCATACAACCTGGGGAGACCCAGTACTTC; CDR3 protein: CASSIQPGETQYF
J gene: TRBJ2-1; clone size: NA; V gene: TRBV7-2; D gene: TRBD2; CDR3 DNA: TGTGCCAGCAGCTTCTTGGCAGCGGGGTACAATGAGCAGTTCTTC; CDR3 protein: CASSFLAAGYNEQFF
J gene: TRBJ1-2; clone size: few; V gene: TRBV29-1; D gene: NA; CDR3 DNA: TGCAGCGTTGCCTCGGGGGCCCCTCAGGGTTATGGCTACACCTTC; CDR3 protein: CSVASGAPQGYGYTF
J gene: TRBJ1-2; clone size: few; V gene: TRBV10-3; D gene: NA; CDR3 DNA: TGTGCCATCAGTGAAAGAAGTACCGAAGGCTACACCTTC; CDR3 protein: CAISERSTEGYTF
J gene: TRBJ2-7; clone size: NA; V gene: TRBV7-2; D gene: TRBD1; CDR3 DNA: TGTGCCAGCAGCACCGCCGCGGGACAGGCTACCTACGAGCAGTACTTC; CDR3 protein: CASSTAAGQATYEQYF
J gene: TRBJ1-1; clone size: NA; V gene: TRBV20-1; D gene: NA; CDR3 DNA: TGCAGTGCTAGAGAGATTTATGAAGCTTTCTTT; CDR3 protein: CSAREIYEAFF
J gene: TRBJ2-3; clone size: few; V gene: TRBV7-9; D gene: NA; CDR3 DNA: TGTGCCAGCAGCCCGGCAGCTATGCCTAGCACAGATACGCAGTATTTT; CDR3 protein: CASSPAAMPSTDTQYF
J gene: TRBJ2-4; clone size: NA; V gene: TRBV7-2; D gene: NA; CDR3 DNA: TGTGCCAGCAGTCCGGACGGTTGGGACATTCAGTACTTC; CDR3 protein: CASSPDGWDIQYF